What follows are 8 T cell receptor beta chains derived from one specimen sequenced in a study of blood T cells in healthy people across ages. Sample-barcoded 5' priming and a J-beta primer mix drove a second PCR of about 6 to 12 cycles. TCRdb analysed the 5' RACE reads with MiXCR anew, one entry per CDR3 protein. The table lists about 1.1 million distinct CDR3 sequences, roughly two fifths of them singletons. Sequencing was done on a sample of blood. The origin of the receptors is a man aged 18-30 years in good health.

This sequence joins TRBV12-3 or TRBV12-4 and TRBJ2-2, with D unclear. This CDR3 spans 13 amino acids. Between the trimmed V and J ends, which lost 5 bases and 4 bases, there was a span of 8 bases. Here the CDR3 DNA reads TGTGCCAGCAGTCGGTATGCCACCGGGGAGCTGTTTTTT. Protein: CASSRYATGELFF.

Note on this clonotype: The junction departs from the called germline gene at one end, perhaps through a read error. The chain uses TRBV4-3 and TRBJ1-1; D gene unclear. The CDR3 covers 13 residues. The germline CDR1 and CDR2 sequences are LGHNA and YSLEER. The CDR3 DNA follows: TGCGCTAGCAGCCCTACCACAACCGCTGAAGCTTTCTTT. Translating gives CASSPTTTAEAFF.

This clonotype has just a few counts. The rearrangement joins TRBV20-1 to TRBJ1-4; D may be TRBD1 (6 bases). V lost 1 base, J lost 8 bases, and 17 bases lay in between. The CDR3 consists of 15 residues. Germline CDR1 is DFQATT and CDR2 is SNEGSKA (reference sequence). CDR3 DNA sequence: TGCAGTGCTAGAGTGCCAGGCCAGGGGAAGGAAAAACTGTTTTTT. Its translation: CSARVPGQGKEKLFF.

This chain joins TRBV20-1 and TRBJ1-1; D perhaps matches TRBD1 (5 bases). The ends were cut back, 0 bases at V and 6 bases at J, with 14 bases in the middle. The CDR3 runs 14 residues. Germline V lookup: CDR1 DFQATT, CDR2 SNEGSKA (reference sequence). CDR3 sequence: CSARDVQGGAEAFF. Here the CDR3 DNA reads TGCAGTGCTAGAGATGTTCAGGGTGGGGCTGAAGCTTTCTTT.

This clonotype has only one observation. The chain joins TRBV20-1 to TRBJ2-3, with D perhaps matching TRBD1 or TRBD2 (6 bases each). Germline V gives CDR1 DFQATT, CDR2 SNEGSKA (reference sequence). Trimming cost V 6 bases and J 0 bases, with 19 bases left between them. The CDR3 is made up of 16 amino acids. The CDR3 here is CSATPLGGRSTDTQYF. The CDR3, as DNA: TGCAGTGCGACCCCTTTAGGGGGGCGGAGCACAGATACGCAGTATTTT.

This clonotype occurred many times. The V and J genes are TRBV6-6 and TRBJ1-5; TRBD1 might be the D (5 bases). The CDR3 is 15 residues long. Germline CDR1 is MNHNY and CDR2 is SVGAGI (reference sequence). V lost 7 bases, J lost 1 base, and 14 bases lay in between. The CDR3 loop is CASNLGEGSNQPQHF. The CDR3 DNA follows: TGTGCCAGCAACCTAGGGGAGGGGAGCAATCAGCCCCAGCATTTT.

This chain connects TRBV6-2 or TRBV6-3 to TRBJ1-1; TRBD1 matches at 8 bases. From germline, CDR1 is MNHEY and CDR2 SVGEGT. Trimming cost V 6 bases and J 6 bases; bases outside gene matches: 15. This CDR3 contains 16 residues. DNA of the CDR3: TGTGCCAGCAGATACGACAGGGGAGGAGGACGAGCTGAAGCTTTCTTT. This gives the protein CASRYDRGGGRAEAFF.

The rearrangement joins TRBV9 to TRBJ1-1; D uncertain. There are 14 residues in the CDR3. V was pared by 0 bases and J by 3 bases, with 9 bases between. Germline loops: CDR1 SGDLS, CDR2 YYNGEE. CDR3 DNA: TGTGCCAGCAGCGTAGTCCCGACGGACACTGAAGCTTTCTTT. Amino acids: CASSVVPTDTEAFF.